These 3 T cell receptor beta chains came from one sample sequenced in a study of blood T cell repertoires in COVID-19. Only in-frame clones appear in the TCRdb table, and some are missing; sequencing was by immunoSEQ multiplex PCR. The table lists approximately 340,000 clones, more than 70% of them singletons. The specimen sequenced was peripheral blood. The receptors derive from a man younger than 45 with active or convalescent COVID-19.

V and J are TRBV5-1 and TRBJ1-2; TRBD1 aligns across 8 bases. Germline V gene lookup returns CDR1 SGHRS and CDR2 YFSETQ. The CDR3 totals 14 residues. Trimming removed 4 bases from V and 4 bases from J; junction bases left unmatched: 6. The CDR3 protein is CASSTPGGSYGYTF. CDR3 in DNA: TGCGCCAGCAGCACCCCAGGGGGCTCCTATGGCTACACCTTC.

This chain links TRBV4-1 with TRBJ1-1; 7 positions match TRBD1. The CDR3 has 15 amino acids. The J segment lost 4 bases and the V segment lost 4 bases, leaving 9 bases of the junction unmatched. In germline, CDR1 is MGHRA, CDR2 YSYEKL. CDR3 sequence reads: CASSPPGTDGTEAFF. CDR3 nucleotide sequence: TGCGCCAGCAGCCCACCGGGGACAGATGGCACTGAAGCTTTCTTT.

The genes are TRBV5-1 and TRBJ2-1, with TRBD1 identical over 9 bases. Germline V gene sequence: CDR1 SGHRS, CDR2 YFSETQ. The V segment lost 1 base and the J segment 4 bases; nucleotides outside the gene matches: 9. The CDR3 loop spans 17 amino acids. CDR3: CASSLSSGTGSYNEQFF. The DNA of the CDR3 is TGCGCCAGCAGCTTGTCCTCCGGGACAGGGTCGTACAATGAGCAGTTCTTC.